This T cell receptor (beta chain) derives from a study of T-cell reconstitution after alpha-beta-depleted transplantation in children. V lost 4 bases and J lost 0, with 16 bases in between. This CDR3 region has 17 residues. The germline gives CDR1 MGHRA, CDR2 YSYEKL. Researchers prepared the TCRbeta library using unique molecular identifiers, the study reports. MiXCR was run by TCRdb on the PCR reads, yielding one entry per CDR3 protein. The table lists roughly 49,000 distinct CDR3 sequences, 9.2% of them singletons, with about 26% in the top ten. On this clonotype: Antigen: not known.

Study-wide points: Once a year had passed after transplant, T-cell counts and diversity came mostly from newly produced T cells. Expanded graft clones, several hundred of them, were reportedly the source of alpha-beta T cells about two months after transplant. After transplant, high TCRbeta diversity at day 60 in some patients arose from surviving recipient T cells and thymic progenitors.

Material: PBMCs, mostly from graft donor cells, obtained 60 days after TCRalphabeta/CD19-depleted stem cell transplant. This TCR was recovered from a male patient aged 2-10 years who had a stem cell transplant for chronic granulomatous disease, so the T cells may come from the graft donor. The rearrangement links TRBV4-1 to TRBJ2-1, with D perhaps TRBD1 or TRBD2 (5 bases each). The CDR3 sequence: CASSRDPSVNSYNEQFF. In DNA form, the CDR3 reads TGCGCCAGCAGCCGGGACCCCTCCGTCAACTCCTACAATGAGCAGTTCTTC.